The 16 T cell receptor beta chains below come from one sample, sequenced in a study of early T cells in non-severe SARS-CoV-2 infection. TCRdb called the 5' RACE reads again in MiXCR, with one record for every CDR3 protein. The profile shows tens of thousands of distinct CDR3 sequences, approximately 12% of them singletons. The sample consisted of whole blood. All receptors derive from an adult who was a healthcare worker with PCR-confirmed SARS-CoV-2 infection or an uninfected control (not recorded which).

This clonotype showed up just a few times. The genes are TRBV7-6 and TRBJ2-1; D may be TRBD1 (5 bases). CDR1 and CDR2 (germline): SGHVS, FNYEAQ. Trimming shortened V by 5 bases and J by 5 bases, and 13 bases separated the two germline ends. The CDR3 sequence is 14 residues long. CDR3 in amino acids: CASSPNAGHNEQFF. As DNA, the CDR3 is TGTGCCAGCAGCCCCAACGCAGGGCACAATGAGCAGTTCTTC.

V usage is TRBV7-2 and J usage is TRBJ2-3, with 10 bases identical to TRBD2. Looked up from germline, CDR1 is SGHTA and CDR2 is FQGNSA. This CDR3 has 17 residues. V was pared by 3 bases and J by 5 bases, with 11 bases of the junction left unmatched. The CDR3 bases are TGTGCCAGCAGCTTTCCCCCGGGAGCGGGAGGGAGAGATACGCAGTATTTT. This translates into CASSFPPGAGGRDTQYF.

This clonotype turned up a few times. The chain recombines TRBV18 with TRBJ2-7, with D possibly TRBD2 on 6 matching bases. V gave up 5 bases and J gave up 2 bases, with 16 bases separating them. The V gene's germline CDR1 is KGHSH and CDR2 LQKENI. The CDR3 is 15 amino acids. The CDR3 is CASSVNGGETYEQYF. CDR3 DNA sequence: TGTGCCAGCTCAGTTAACGGGGGTGAAACCTACGAGCAGTACTTC.

This clonotype was counted only a few times. The chain is built from TRBV20-1 and TRBJ2-1; no clear D gene. This CDR3 has 15 residues. The V gene's germline CDR1 is DFQATT and CDR2 SNEGSKA (reference sequence). With 0 bases removed from V and 1 base from J, the gap between germline ends came to 10 bases. The CDR3 DNA sequence: TGCAGTGCTAGAGATCTCCGTGGTTCCTACAATGAGCAGTTCTTC. Its protein is CSARDLRGSYNEQFF.

The table lists this clonotype with a few counts. The rearrangement links TRBV29-1 to TRBJ1-2, with TRBD1 identical over 7 bases. Per germline, CDR1 SQVTM and CDR2 ANQGSEA. There are 14 residues in the CDR3. The V gene end was trimmed by 5 bases and the J gene end by 5 bases; junction bases not matched to a gene: 11. This chain's CDR3 is CSVTSRQGSYGYTF. In nucleotides, the CDR3 is TGCAGCGTTACGTCCCGACAGGGAAGTTATGGCTACACCTTC.

This clonotype was observed a handful of times. This chain links TRBV29-1 with TRBJ1-1; D unresolved. V was cut by 1 base and J by 2 bases, with 8 bases left in between. This CDR3 has 13 residues. CDR1 and CDR2 (germline): SQVTM, ANQGSEA. The CDR3 DNA is TGCAGCGTTGAAGCTGGGTTCAACACTGAAGCTTTCTTT. Translated: CSVEAGFNTEAFF.

This chain uses TRBV6-5 with TRBJ2-5; D is undetermined. Germline V lookup: CDR1 MNHEY, CDR2 SVGAGI. V dropped 5 bases and J dropped 5 bases, with 12 bases sitting between them. The CDR3 spans 13 residues. The CDR3 protein is CASSRVRGETQYF. In DNA, the CDR3 is TGTGCCAGCAGTCGGGTGAGAGGCGAGACCCAGTACTTC.

This clonotype showed up many times. The V gene is TRBV4-1, the J gene TRBJ2-7; 16 nucleotides match TRBD2. The J segment lost 2 bases and the V segment lost 0 bases, leaving 1 base of the junction unmatched. The germline CDR1 and CDR2 sequences are MGHRA and YSYEKL. The CDR3 consists of 17 residues. CDR3 sequence (DNA): TGCGCCAGCAGCCAAGATGGGACTAGCGGGAGGGCCTACGAGCAGTACTTC. Protein sequence: CASSQDGTSGRAYEQYF.

This clonotype was detected ten times or more. The V and J genes are TRBV30 and TRBJ1-1; D not certain. The germline gives CDR1 GTSNPN, CDR2 SVGIG (reference sequence). CDR3 length: 14 residues. V was pared by 3 bases and J by 5 bases, with 16 bases between. CDR3 in amino acids: CAWSLFELRTEAFF. DNA of the CDR3: TGTGCCTGGAGCCTCTTTGAGTTGCGGACTGAAGCTTTCTTT.

This clonotype was seen a few times. The chain is built from TRBV7-9 and TRBJ2-3; D ambiguous. This CDR3 has 16 amino acids. From germline, CDR1 is SEHNR and CDR2 FQNEAQ (reference sequence). Trimming left V 5 bases short and J 4 bases short, with 19 bases between. This CDR3 is CASSQPGQSSADTQYF. Written as DNA, the CDR3 is TGTGCCAGCAGCCAACCGGGCCAAAGCAGCGCAGATACGCAGTATTTT.

This clonotype was observed many times. This chain joins TRBV6-6 and TRBJ2-7, with 11 nucleotides matching TRBD1. Germline CDR1 MNHNY, CDR2 SVGAGI (reference sequence). The CDR3 is 17 amino acids. J gave up 3 bases and V 4 bases, and 11 bases lay outside the gene matches. The CDR3 loop reads CASSSMLRGTGGYEQYF. The CDR3 DNA sequence: TGTGCCAGCAGTTCAATGCTACGCGGGACAGGGGGCTACGAGCAGTACTTC.

This clonotype has more than one count but fewer than ten. V is TRBV11-2 and J is TRBJ1-1; TRBD1 might be the D (6 bases). Germline CDR1 is SGHAT and CDR2 is FQNNGV. The CDR3 has 14 residues. Trimming pared 5 bases from V and 0 bases from J, leaving 10 bases between. This chain's CDR3 is CASSPGTMNTEAFF. The CDR3 DNA reads as TGTGCCAGCAGCCCCGGGACAATGAACACTGAAGCTTTCTTT.

This clonotype was picked up one time. A much larger clone differs from this one at a single base, so this may be a read error. The chain couples TRBV20-1 to TRBJ2-3; no reliable D call. V was shortened by 4 bases and J by 8 bases, with 22 bases between the two germline ends. The germline V gene has CDR1 DFQATT and CDR2 SNEGSKA (reference sequence). The CDR3 sequence is 15 residues long. CDR3 sequence: CSATNQAGGWGTQYF. For the CDR3, the DNA is TGCAGTGCTACGAATCAGGCAGGCGGCTGGGGTACGCAGTATTTT.

On this clonotype: A clone one base away is much larger, so this may be a read error. The chain carries TRBV4-2 and TRBJ2-7; 10 bases map to TRBD1. Looked up from germline, CDR1 is LGHNA and CDR2 is YNFKEQ. This CDR3 region has 16 residues. The CDR3 DNA follows: TGTGTCAGCAGCCAAGATCCCTCCGGGACAGGGGACGAGCAGTACTTC. Protein sequence: CVSSQDPSGTGDEQYF.

This clonotype was observed a few times. The chain couples TRBV10-3 to TRBJ1-1; D remains ambiguous. The CDR3 length is 16 residues. V lost 0 bases to trimming and J lost 6 bases, with 17 bases between them. CDR1 and CDR2 (germline): ENHRY, SYGVKD. For the CDR3, the DNA is TGTGCCATCAGTGAGTCGGTGGGCCTCAACTTTGCTGAAGCTTTCTTT. This translates into CAISESVGLNFAEAFF.

This clonotype appeared a few times. CDR3 DNA: TGTGCCAGCAGCCGTCTGACGGGGCTAGCCAAAAACATTCAGTACTTC. Encoded protein: CASSRLTGLAKNIQYF. The chain joins TRBV11-2 to TRBJ2-4, with D possibly called TRBD1 or TRBD2 (5 bases each). Trimming shortened V by 5 bases and J by 0 bases, and 14 bases separated the two germline ends. CDR3 length equals 16 residues. Germline CDR1 reads SGHAT; CDR2 reads FQNNGV.